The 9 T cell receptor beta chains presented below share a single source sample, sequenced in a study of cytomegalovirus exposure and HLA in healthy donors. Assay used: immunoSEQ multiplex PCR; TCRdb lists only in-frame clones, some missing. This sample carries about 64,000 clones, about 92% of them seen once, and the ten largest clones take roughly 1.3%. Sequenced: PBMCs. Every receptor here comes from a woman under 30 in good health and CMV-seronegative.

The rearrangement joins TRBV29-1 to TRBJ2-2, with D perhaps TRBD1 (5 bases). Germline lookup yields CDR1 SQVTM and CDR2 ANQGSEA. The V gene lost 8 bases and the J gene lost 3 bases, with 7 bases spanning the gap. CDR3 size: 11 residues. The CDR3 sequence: CSPRDTGELFF. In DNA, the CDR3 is TGCAGCCCCAGGGACACCGGGGAGCTGTTTTTT.

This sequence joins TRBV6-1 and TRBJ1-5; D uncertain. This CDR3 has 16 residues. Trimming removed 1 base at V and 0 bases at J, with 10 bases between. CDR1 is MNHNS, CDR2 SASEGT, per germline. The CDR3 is CASSEVRGGSNQPQHF. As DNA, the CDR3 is TGTGCCAGCAGTGAAGTGAGAGGAGGTAGCAATCAGCCCCAGCATTTT.

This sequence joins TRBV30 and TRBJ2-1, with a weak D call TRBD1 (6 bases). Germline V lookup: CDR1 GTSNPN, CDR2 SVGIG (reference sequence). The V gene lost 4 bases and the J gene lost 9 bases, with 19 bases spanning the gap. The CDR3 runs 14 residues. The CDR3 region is CAWIGATGHTEQFF. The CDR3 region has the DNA TGTGCCTGGATTGGCGCCACGGGACACACTGAGCAGTTCTTC.

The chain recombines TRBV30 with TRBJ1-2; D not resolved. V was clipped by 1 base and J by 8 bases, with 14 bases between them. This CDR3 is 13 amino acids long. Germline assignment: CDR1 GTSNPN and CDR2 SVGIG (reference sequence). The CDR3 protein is CAWSETGAEGYTF. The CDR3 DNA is TGTGCCTGGAGTGAGACGGGAGCCGAAGGCTACACCTTC.

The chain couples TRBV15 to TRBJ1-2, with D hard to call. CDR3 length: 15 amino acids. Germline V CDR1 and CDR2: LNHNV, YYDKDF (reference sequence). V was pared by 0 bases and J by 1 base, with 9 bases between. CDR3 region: CATSRERRVNYGYTF. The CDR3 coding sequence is TGTGCCACCAGCAGAGAGAGACGGGTTAACTATGGCTACACCTTC.

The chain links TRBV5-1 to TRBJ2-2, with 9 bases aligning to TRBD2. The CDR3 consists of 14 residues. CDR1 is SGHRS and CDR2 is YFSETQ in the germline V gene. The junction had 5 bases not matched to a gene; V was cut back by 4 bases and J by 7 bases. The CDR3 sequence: CASSIVAGVGELFF. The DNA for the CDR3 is TGCGCCAGCAGCATAGTAGCGGGGGTCGGGGAGCTGTTTTTT.

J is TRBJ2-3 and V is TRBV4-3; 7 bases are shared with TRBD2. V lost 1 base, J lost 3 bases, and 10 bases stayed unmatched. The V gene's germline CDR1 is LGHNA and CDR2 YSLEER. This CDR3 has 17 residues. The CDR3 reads CASSQGSSGTGTDTQYF. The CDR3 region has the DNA TGCGCCAGCAGCCAAGGCTCTAGCGGAACAGGAACAGATACGCAGTATTTT.

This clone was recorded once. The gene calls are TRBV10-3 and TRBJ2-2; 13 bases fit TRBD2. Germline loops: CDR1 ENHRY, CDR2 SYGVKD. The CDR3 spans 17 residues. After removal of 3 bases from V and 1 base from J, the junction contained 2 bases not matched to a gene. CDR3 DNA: TGTGCCATCAGTGACGGGACTAGCGGGAAGAACACCGGGGAGCTGTTTTTT. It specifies CAISDGTSGKNTGELFF.

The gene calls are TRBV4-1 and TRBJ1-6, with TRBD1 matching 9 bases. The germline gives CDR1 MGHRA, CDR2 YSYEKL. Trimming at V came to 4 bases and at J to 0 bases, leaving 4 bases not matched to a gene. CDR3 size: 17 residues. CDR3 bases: TGCGCCAGCAGCCGAATGGACAGGGGCTCCTATAATTCACCCCTCCACTTT. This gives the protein CASSRMDRGSYNSPLHF.